This TCR beta chain was documented in a study of T-cell memory formation after mild COVID-19. TCR alpha and TCR beta cDNA libraries carrying sample barcodes and UMIs came from 5'RACE with constant-segment primers. Via MiXCR, TCRdb re-called the 5' RACE reads, giving one row per CDR3 protein. The sample lists 250,000 to 350,000 distinct CDR3 sequences, approximately 20% occurring once. There are a few counts of this clonotype. What it recognizes is unknown. The CDR3 runs 15 residues. The V segment lost 3 bases and the J segment 7 bases; nucleotides outside the gene matches: 8. CDR1 is MNHEY, CDR2 SMNVEV, per germline (reference sequence). General study points: There was a balanced CD4/CD8 profile in clones contracting day 15 to 85, and later expanders leaned CD4+. Most CD4+ clones that shrank were in CM and EM, while CD8+ ones turned up in EMRA. Cross-reactive memory seemingly joined, as some responding clones were found in pre-infection memory.

Sequencing was done on a sample of PBMCs or a T cell subset sorted from them (not recorded which). This chain links TRBV27 with TRBJ1-4; 7 nucleotides align to TRBD1. The receptor comes from a man in his late teens or twenties who had mild COVID-19 (a few samples of this study predate the infection). Cell type and time point are not known. CDR3 in DNA: TGTGCCAGCAGTTTTGTGGTCAGGGGGGTTGAAAAACTGTTTTTT. Its translation: CASSFVVRGVEKLFF. The whole variable domain, filled in from reference TRBV27 and TRBJ1-4, reads EAQVTQNPRYLITVTGKKLTVTCSQNMNHEYMSWYRQDPGLGLRQIYYSMNVEVTDKGDVPEGYKVSRKEKRNFPLILESPSPNQTSLYFCASSFVVRGVEKLFFGSGTQLSVL.